Listed below are T cell receptor beta chains from one sample, sequenced in a study of blood T cell repertoires in COVID-19. Libraries were prepared by immunoSEQ multiplex PCR; TCRdb keeps only in-frame clonotypes and omits some of them. The table has about 100,000 clones, around 86% seen once. The sample taken for sequencing was peripheral blood. Source of these receptors: a man aged 60 to 75 with acute or convalescent COVID-19. Each CDR3 is given with its conserved first and last residue. D genes are given only for firm matches. Rows give clone size only sometimes, using once, few, many, or a class for an expanded clone.

V gene: TRBV27
clone size: -
D gene: -
J gene: TRBJ1-2
CDR3 protein: CASSLSRGRGYTF
CDR3 DNA: TGTGCCAGCAGTTTATCTCGAGGGAGGGGCTACACCTTC

V gene: TRBV4-1
clone size: -
D gene: -
J gene: TRBJ1-2
CDR3 protein: CASSQAQVTNYGYTF
CDR3 DNA: TGCGCCAGCAGCCAAGCTCAGGTCACTAACTATGGCTACACCTTC

V gene: TRBV24-1
clone size: -
D gene: TRBD1
J gene: TRBJ2-5
CDR3 protein: CATSDAGTGDEETQYF
CDR3 DNA: TGTGCCACCAGTGACGCCGGGACAGGGGATGAAGAGACCCAGTACTTC

V gene: TRBV5-4
clone size: -
D gene: TRBD2
J gene: TRBJ2-7
CDR3 protein: CASSDRGGRGHEQYF
CDR3 DNA: TGTGCCAGCAGCGATCGTGGCGGGAGGGGACACGAGCAGTACTTC

V gene: TRBV7-2
clone size: -
D gene: -
J gene: TRBJ1-2
CDR3 protein: CASRLRRGDYGYTF
CDR3 DNA: TGTGCCAGCAGACTACGAAGGGGCGACTATGGCTACACCTTC

V gene: TRBV4-1
clone size: few
D gene: TRBD1
J gene: TRBJ1-2
CDR3 protein: CASSQGDRRGYTF
CDR3 DNA: TGCGCCAGCAGCCAAGGGGACAGGCGAGGCTACACCTTC

V gene: TRBV5-1
clone size: -
D gene: -
J gene: TRBJ2-2
CDR3 protein: CASSLATENTGELFF
CDR3 DNA: TGCGCCAGCAGCTTGGCCACAGAAAACACCGGGGAGCTGTTTTTT

V gene: TRBV10-3
clone size: once
D gene: -
J gene: TRBJ1-4
CDR3 protein: CAIKSGSNEKLFF
CDR3 DNA: TGTGCCATCAAATCGGGGAGTAATGAAAAACTGTTTTTT

V gene: TRBV2
clone size: -
D gene: TRBD1
J gene: TRBJ1-6
CDR3 protein: CASRGQGTNSPLHF
CDR3 DNA: TGTGCCAGCAGGGGACAGGGAACGAATTCACCCCTCCACTTT

V gene: TRBV5-4
clone size: -
D gene: TRBD2
J gene: TRBJ2-3
CDR3 protein: CASSPPSGGRTDTQYF
CDR3 DNA: TGTGCCAGCAGCCCCCCTAGCGGGGGGCGGACAGATACGCAGTATTTT

V gene: TRBV12-3/TRBV12-4
clone size: -
D gene: TRBD1
J gene: TRBJ2-7
CDR3 protein: CASSLGQGIEQYF
CDR3 DNA: TGTGCCAGCAGTTTAGGACAGGGTATCGAGCAGTACTTC

V gene: TRBV30
clone size: -
D gene: TRBD2
J gene: TRBJ2-3
CDR3 protein: CAWSPTSGRGNTQYF
CDR3 DNA: TGTGCCTGGAGTCCGACTAGCGGGAGAGGAAATACGCAGTATTTT

V gene: TRBV5-1
clone size: -
D gene: TRBD2
J gene: TRBJ2-7
CDR3 protein: CASSLLTSGGAYEQYF
CDR3 DNA: TGCGCCAGCAGCCTCCTGACTAGCGGGGGGGCCTACGAGCAGTACTTC

V gene: TRBV7-3
clone size: -
D gene: TRBD2
J gene: TRBJ2-5
CDR3 protein: CASSRGDRETQYF
CDR3 DNA: TGTGCCAGCAGCCGGGGGGACCGGGAGACCCAGTACTTC

V gene: TRBV10-3
clone size: few
D gene: -
J gene: TRBJ1-2
CDR3 protein: CAISAENYGYTF
CDR3 DNA: TGTGCCATCAGTGCCGAGAACTATGGCTACACCTTC

V gene: TRBV27
clone size: -
D gene: -
J gene: TRBJ2-3
CDR3 protein: CASSFSPDTQYF
CDR3 DNA: TGTGCCAGCAGTTTTAGCCCAGATACGCAGTATTTT

V gene: TRBV19
clone size: -
D gene: -
J gene: TRBJ1-2
CDR3 protein: CASTLTHGGRNNYGYTF
CDR3 DNA: TGTGCCAGTACTCTAACTCACGGGGGGAGGAATAACTATGGCTACACCTTC